The rows below give T cell receptor beta chains drawn from one sample of a study of T cell repertoires in aging, cancer and after chemotherapy. TCRdb re-called the multiplex PCR reads through MiXCR, storing one row per CDR3 protein. The sample consists of around 1,200 distinct CDR3 sequences, less than 40% of them appearing once. The sequenced material came from blood. The receptors here all came from a human donor with a solid tumor. The CDR3 runs from the conserved cysteine through the conserved F or W. D genes are given only for firm matches. Clone size is stated in some rows and not others, as once, few, many or a class when expanded.

j_call d_call cdr3_length v_call clone_size cdr3_aa cdr3_nt
TRBJ2-7 TRBD1 13 TRBV7-7 NA CASSLATGREQYF TGTGCTAGCAGCTTAGCGACAGGGCGCGAGCAGTACTTC
TRBJ2-2 TRBD1 18 TRBV4-3 NA CASRTRAGQGELAGELFF TGCGCCAGCAGGACTCGAGCGGGACAGGGGGAGTTAGCCGGGGAGCTGTTTTTT
TRBJ2-7 NA 13 TRBV24-1 few CATSGGATYEQYF TGTGCCACCAGTGGGGGAGCCACCTACGAGCAGTACTTC
TRBJ1-2 NA 14 TRBV20-1 large CSAVVRWGSRGYTF TGCAGTGCCGTAGTTCGTTGGGGATCCCGGGGCTACACCTTC
TRBJ1-5 NA 13 TRBV5-6 NA CASSLTPDQPQHF TGTGCCAGCAGCTTGACCCCGGATCAGCCCCAGCATTTT
TRBJ2-3 TRBD2 16 TRBV6-1 medium-sized CASSTVPAGGEDTQYF TGTGCCAGCAGTACTGTACCAGCGGGAGGTGAAGATACGCAGTATTTT
TRBJ2-7 NA 15 TRBV6-6 large CASSYGVLSLYEQYF TGTGCCAGCAGTTACGGGGTATTATCCCTTTACGAGCAGTACTTC
TRBJ2-1 NA 16 TRBV5-4 NA CASSPRKGSSYNEQFF TGTGCCAGCAGCCCCAGAAAGGGGAGCTCCTACAATGAGCAGTTCTTC
TRBJ2-1 TRBD2 16 TRBV5-1 NA CASSLVWTSGDNEQFF TGCGCCAGCAGCTTGGTATGGACTAGCGGAGACAATGAGCAGTTCTTC
TRBJ2-2 TRBD1 15 TRBV20-1 NA CSARDGTGGTGELFF TGCAGTGCTAGAGATGGGACAGGGGGAACCGGGGAGCTGTTTTTT